This T cell receptor beta chain was sequenced for a study of T and B cells in COVID-19 patients. Study-wide points: CD4+, regulatory T cell, CD8+ and sorted SARS-CoV-2-responsive or tetramer+ T cells were not yet sequenced. Patients with COVID-19 reportedly showed strongly skewed T cell receptor beta variable and joining gene usage. Blood from mildly ill patients while symptomatic, and early samples from severe cases, were scarce.

BIOMED2 TRB-A/B primer pools were used in multiplex TRB PCR. TCRdb re-derived calls from the multiplex PCR reads in MiXCR, one entry per CDR3 protein. This repertoire shows around 3,000 distinct CDR3 sequences, approximately 22% found once; its top ten account for approximately 18%. From blood, 250-500 ng of genomic DNA served as TRB template. This CDR3 region has 12 residues. Trimming took 10 bases from V and 11 from J, leaving 20 bases between them. This clonotype showed up just a few times. No antigen is known for it. The sequencing sample was made of blood. The receptor was derived from a human donor with active COVID-19. This chain connects TRBV12-3 or TRBV12-4 to TRBJ1-1, with D unclear. In DNA, the CDR3 is TGTGCCACAACGGAGGGTAGTTTCGGGGCTTTCTTT. Encoded protein: CATTEGSFGAFF.